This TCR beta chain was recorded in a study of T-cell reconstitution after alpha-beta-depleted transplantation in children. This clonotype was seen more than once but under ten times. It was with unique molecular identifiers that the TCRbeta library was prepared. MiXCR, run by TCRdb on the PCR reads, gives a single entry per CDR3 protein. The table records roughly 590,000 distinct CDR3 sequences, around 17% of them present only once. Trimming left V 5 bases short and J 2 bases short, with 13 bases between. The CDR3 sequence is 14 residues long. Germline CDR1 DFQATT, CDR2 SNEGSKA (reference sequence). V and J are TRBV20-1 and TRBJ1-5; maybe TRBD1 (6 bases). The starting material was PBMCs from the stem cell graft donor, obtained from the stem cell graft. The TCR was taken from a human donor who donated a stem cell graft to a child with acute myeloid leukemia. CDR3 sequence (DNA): TGCAGTGCTCCCGGCGGGGGCGGCAATCAGCCCCAGCATTTT. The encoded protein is CSAPGGGGNQPQHF.